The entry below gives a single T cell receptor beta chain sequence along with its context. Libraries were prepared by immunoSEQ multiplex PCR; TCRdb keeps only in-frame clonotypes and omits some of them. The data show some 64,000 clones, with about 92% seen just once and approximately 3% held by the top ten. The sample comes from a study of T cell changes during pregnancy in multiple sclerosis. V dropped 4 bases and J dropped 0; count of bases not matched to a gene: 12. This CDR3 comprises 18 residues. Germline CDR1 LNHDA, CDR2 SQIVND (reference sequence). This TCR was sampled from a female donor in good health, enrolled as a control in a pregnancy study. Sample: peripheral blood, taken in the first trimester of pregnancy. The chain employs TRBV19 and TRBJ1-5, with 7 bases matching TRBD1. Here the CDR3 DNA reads TGTGCCAGTAGTAGACGGGACAGCTCCTTCCTTAGCAATCAGCCCCAGCATTTT. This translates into CASSRRDSSFLSNQPQHF.